This TCR beta chain derives from a study of beta chain features in type 1 diabetes. On this clone: Its antigen remains unknown.

Study findings and constraints: Among all four CD4+ subsets, Type 1 diabetes patients had TCRB CDR3s that were moderately but significantly shorter. In comparison with healthy donors, patients had naive, central memory and Treg TCRB repertoires that appeared more similar. A definitive answer on HLA type influencing TCRB rearrangement was not reached here.

This CDR3 contains 14 residues. Germline V gene lookup returns CDR1 SGHTA and CDR2 FQGNSA. Trimming shortened V by 3 bases and J by 1 base, and 9 bases separated the two germline ends. The isolated RNA, all of it, was reverse transcribed, so expressed TCRB transcripts were what got sequenced. Naive, central memory and regulatory T cell samples produced a mean of around 4 million reads. This table comes from immunoSEQ multiplex PCR, and its TCRdb copy is limited to in-frame clones, with some not included. The sample includes 100,000 to 150,000 clones, less than 20% of them seen just once. This sequence joins TRBV7-2 and TRBJ1-1; D unclear. This sequence was found in a man aged 30 to 45 with type 1 diabetes. Sample: central memory CD4+ T cells from blood. The CDR3 sequence: CASSLGWGNTEAFF. CDR3 coding DNA: TGTGCCAGCAGCTTGGGCTGGGGGAACACTGAAGCTTTCTTT.